There are a few counts of the clone carrying this TCR beta chain. With 6 bases removed from V and 1 base from J, the gap between germline ends came to 10 bases. The CDR3 has 14 amino acids. Germline lookup yields CDR1 MNHEY and CDR2 SMNVEV (reference sequence). Authors' methods: Amplifying reference gene primers gave estimates of nucleated cell counts. Measured with immunoSEQ multiplex PCR; TCRdb has only the in-frame clones, and not every one. V, J and clone size were drawn from that table, and D and trimming were deduced from the DNA. The table includes 150,000 to 170,000 clones, around 78% detected once. The sample originates from a study of blood T cell repertoires in COVID-19. Study details: COVID-19 samples from acute and convalescent phases originated in the United States, Italy and Spain. PBMCs, B-cell-depleted T cells, or T cells were the source of the cDNA or gDNA that made up the material.

J is TRBJ1-3 and V is TRBV27; D perhaps matches TRBD1 (6 bases). Sequencing was carried out using peripheral blood. The sequence derives from an elderly man with acute or convalescent COVID-19. The CDR3 sequence: CASRRGGSGNTIYF. The CDR3 DNA follows: TGTGCCAGCAGAAGGGGGGGATCTGGAAACACCATATATTTT.